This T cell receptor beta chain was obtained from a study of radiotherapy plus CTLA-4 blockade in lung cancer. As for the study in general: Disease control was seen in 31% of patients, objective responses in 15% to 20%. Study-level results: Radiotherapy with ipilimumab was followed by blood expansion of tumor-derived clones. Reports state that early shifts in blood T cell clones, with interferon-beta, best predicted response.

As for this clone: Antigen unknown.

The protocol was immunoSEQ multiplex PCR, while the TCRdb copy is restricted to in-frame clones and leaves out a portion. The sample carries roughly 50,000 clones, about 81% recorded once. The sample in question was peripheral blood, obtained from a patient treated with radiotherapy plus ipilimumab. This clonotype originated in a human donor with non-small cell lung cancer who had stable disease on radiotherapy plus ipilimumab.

The CDR3 coding sequence is TGTGCCAGCAGTGACGGGGGACGGAGAAGCTCCTACGAGCAGTACTTC. Amino acids: CASSDGGRRSSYEQYF. The chain couples TRBV2 to TRBJ2-5, with D perhaps matching TRBD2 (6 bases). The better agreement between TRBJ2-7 and the DNA end casts doubt on the J call. The germline V gene encodes CDR1 SNHLY and CDR2 FYNNEI. The CDR3 extends over 16 amino acids.